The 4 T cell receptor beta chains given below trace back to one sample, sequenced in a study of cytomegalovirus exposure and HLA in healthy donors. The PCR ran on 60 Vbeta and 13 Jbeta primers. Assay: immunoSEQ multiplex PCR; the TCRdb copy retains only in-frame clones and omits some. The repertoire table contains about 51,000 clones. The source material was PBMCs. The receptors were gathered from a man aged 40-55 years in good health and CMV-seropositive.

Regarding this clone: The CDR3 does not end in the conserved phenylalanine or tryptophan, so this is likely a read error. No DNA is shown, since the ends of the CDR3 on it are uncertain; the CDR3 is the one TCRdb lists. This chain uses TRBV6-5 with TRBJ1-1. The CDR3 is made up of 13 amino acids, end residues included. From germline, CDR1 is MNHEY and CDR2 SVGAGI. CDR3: CASSQPGSSHPFL.

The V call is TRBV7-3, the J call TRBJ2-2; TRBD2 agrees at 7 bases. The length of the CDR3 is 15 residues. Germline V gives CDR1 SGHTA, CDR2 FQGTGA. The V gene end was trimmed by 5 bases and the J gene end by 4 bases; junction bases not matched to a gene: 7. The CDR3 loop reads CASSPASGGTGELFF. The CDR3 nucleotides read TGTGCCAGCAGCCCCGCTTCGGGGGGCACCGGGGAGCTGTTTTTT.

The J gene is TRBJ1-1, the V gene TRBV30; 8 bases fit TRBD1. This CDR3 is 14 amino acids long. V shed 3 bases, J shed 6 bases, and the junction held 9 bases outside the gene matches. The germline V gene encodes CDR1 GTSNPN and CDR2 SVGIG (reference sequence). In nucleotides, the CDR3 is TGTGCCTGGAGCACTGGCCAGGGGGCGGCTGAAGCTTTCTTT. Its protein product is CAWSTGQGAAEAFF. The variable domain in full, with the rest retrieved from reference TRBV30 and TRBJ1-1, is SQTIHQWPATLVQPVGSPLSLECTVEGTSNPNLYWYRQAAGRGLQLLFYSVGIGQISSEVPQNLSASRPQDRQFILSSKKLLLSDSGFYLCAWSTGQGAAEAFFGQGTRLTVV.

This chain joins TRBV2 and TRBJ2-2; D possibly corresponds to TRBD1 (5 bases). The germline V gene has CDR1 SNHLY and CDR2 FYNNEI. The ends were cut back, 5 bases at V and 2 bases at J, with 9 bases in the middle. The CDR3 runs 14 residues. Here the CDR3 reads CASSKTANTGELFF. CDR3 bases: TGTGCCAGCAGTAAGACAGCAAACACCGGGGAGCTGTTTTTT. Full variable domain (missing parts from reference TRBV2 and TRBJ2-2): EPEVTQTPSHQVTQMGQEVILRCVPISNHLYFYWYRQILGQKVEFLVSFYNNEISEKSEIFDDQFSVERPDGSNFTLKIRSTKLEDSAMYFCASSKTANTGELFFGEGSRLTVL.